This TCR beta chain was identified in a study of CD8+ T cells in alopecia areata. The CDR3 runs to 17 residues. V lost 4 bases and J lost 0; bases outside the gene matches: 11. The germline gives CDR1 SGHTA, CDR2 FQGNSA. The sequencing template was cDNA reverse transcribed from extracted RNA. Clones were read by immunoSEQ multiplex PCR, and TCRdb kept only the in-frame ones, dropping some. Found here are 95,000 to 120,000 clones, approximately 60% of them singletons; the top ten hold 20% to 25%. This TCR came from a human donor in good health. The chain employs TRBV7-2 and TRBJ1-1; 7 bases are shared with TRBD1. The sample taken for sequencing was CD8+ T cells sorted from blood. The CDR3: CASSSRGPGGMNTEAFF. CDR3 DNA sequence: TGTGCCAGCAGCTCAAGGGGGCCCGGAGGGATGAACACTGAAGCTTTCTTT.